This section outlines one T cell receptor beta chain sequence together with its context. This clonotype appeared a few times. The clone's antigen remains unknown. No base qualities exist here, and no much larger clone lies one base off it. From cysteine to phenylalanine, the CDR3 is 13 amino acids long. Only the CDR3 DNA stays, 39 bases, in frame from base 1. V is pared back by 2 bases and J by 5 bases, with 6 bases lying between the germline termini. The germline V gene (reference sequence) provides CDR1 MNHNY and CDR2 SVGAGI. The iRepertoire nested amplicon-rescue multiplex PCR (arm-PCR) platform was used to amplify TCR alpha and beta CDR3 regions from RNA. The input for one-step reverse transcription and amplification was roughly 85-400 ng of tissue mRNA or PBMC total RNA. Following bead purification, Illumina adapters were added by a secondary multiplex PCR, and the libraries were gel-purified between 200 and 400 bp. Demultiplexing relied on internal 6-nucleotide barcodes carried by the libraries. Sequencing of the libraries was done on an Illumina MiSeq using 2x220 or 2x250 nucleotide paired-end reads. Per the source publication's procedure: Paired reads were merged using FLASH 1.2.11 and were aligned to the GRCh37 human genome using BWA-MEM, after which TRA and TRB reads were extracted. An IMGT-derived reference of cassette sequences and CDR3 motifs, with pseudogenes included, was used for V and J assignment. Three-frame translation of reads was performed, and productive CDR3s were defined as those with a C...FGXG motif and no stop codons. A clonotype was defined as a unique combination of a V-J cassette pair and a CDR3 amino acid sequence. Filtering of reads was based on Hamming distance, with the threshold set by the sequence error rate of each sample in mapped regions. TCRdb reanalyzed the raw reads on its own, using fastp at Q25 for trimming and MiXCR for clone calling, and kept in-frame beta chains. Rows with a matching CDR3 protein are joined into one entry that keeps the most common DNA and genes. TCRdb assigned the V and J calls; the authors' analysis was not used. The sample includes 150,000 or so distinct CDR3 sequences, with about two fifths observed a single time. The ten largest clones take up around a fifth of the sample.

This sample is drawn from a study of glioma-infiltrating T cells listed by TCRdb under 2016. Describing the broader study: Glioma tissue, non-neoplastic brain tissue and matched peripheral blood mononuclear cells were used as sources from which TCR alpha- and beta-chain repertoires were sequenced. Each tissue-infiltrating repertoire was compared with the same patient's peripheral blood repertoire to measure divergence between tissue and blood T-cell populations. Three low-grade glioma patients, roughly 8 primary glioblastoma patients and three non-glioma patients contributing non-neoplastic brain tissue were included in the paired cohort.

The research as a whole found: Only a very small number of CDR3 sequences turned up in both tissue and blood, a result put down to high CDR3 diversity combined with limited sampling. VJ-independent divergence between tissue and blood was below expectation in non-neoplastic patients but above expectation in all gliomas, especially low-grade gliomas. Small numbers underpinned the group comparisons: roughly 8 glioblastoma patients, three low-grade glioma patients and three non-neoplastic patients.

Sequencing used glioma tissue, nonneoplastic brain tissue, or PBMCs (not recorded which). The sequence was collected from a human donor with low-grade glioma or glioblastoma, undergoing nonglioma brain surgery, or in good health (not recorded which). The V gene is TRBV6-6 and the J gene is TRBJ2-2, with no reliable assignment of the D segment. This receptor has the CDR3 CASSYQMTGELFF. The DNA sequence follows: TGTGCCAGCAGTTACCAGATGACCGGGGAGCTGTTTTTT.